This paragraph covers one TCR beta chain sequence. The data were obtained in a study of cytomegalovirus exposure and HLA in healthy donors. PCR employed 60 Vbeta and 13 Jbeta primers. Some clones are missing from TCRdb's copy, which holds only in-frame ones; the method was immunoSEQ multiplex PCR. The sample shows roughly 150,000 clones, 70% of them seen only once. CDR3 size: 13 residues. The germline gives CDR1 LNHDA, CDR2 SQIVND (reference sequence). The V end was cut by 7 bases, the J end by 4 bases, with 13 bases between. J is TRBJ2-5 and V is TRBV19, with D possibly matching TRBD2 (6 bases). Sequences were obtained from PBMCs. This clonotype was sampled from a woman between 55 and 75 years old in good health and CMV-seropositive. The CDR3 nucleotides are TGTGCCAGTATGGTCCGGAGGGGAGAGACCCAGTACTTC. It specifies CASMVRRGETQYF.